This entry describes one TCR beta chain. The repertoire was sequenced with immunoSEQ multiplex PCR; TCRdb's copy has only in-frame clones and lacks some. The repertoire holds about 95,000 clones, with about four fifths as singletons. The entry originates in a study of blood T cell repertoires in COVID-19. Germline CDR1 is SGHVS and CDR2 is FNYEAQ. V shed 8 bases, J shed 0 bases, and the junction held 1 base outside the gene matches. CDR3 length equals 15 residues. Patients of the Seattle cohort, enrolled during active infection, were followed longitudinally. The sequenced sample consisted of peripheral blood. The V call is TRBV7-6, the J call TRBJ2-6; 10 bases fit TRBD1. This sequence originates from a man aged 80 or over with COVID-19, enrolled during active disease. The CDR3 sequence is CASGTGASGANVLTF. Here the CDR3 DNA reads TGTGCCAGCGGGACAGGGGCCTCTGGGGCCAACGTCCTGACTTTC.